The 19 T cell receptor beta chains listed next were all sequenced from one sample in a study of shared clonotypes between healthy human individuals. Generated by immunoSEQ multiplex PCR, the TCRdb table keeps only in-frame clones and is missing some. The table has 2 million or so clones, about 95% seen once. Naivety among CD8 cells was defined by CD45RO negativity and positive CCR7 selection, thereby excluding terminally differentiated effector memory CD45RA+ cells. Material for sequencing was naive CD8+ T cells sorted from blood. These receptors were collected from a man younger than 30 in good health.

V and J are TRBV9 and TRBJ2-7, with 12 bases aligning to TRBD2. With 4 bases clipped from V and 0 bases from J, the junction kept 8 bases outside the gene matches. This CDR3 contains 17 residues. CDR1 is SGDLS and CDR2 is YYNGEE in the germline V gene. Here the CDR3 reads CASSPGLAGLSSYEQYF. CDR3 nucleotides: TGTGCCAGCAGCCCCGGACTAGCGGGACTCAGCTCCTACGAGCAGTACTTC.

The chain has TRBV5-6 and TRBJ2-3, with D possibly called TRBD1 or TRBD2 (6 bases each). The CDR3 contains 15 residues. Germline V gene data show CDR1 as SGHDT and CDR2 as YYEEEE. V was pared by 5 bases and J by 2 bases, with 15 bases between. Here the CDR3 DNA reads TGTGCCAGCAGAATATTTGGGGGGCTCACAGATACGCAGTATTTT. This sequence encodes CASRIFGGLTDTQYF.

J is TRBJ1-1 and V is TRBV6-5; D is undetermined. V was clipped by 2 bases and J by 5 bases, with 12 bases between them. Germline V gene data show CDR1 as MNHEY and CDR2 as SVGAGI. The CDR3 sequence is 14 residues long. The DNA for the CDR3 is TGTGCCAGCAGTTACGGTCAGAGGCGGACTGAAGCTTTCTTT. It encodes CASSYGQRRTEAFF.

The chain's CDR3 is CASSARDRDTDTQYF. In DNA, the CDR3 is TGTGCCAGCAGCGCCAGGGACAGGGACACAGATACGCAGTATTTT. The chain joins TRBV7-6 to TRBJ2-3; TRBD1 matches at 9 bases. Trimming at V came to 5 bases and at J to 2 bases, leaving 5 bases not matched to a gene. Germline CDR1 is SGHVS and CDR2 is FNYEAQ. This CDR3 region has 15 residues.

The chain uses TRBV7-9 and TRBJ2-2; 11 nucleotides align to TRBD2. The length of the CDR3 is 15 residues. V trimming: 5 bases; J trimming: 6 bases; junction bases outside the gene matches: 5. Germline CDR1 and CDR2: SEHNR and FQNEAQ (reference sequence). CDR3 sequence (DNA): TGTGCCAGCAGCCCATCTAGCGGGAGGCCCGGGGAGCTGTTTTTT. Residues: CASSPSSGRPGELFF.

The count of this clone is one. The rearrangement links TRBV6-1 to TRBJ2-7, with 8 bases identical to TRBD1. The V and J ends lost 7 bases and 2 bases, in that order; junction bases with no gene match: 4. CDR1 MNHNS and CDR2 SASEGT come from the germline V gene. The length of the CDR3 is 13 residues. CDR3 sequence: CASNPGQAYEQYF. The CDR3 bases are TGTGCCAGCAACCCGGGACAGGCCTACGAGCAGTACTTC.

The CDR3 DNA reads as TGTGCCAGCAGTTTCTTAGACTTCACCGGGGAGCTGTTTTTT. Protein product: CASSFLDFTGELFF. This rearrangement joins TRBV6-5 to TRBJ2-2; D not resolved. Germline lookup yields CDR1 MNHEY and CDR2 SVGAGI. Trimming removed 4 bases at V and 4 bases at J, with 10 bases between. This CDR3 comprises 14 residues.

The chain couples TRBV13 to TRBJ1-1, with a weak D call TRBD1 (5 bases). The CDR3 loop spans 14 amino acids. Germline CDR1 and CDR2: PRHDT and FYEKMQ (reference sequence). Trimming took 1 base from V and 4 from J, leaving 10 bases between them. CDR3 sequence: CASSLARVSTEAFF. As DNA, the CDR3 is TGTGCCAGCAGCTTAGCCAGGGTGTCCACTGAAGCTTTCTTT.

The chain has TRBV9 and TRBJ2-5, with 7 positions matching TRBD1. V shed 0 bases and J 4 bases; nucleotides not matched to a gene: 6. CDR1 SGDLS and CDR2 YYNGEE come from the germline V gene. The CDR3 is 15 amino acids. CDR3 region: CASSVETGDRETQYF. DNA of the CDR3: TGTGCCAGCAGCGTAGAAACAGGGGATAGAGAGACCCAGTACTTC.

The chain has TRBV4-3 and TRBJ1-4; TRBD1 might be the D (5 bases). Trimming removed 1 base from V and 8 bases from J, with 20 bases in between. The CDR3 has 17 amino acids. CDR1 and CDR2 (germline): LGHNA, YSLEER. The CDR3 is CASSQVGGGQGSEKLFF. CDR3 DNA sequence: TGCGCCAGCAGCCAAGTTGGGGGGGGTCAGGGCTCAGAAAAACTGTTTTTT.

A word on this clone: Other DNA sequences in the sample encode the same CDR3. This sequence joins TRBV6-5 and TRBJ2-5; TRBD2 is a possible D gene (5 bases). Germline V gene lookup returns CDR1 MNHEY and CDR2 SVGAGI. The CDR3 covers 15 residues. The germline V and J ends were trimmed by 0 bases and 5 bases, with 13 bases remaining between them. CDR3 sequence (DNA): TGTGCCAGCAGTTACTCTCGAACCGGGGTGGAGACCCAGTACTTC. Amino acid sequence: CASSYSRTGVETQYF.

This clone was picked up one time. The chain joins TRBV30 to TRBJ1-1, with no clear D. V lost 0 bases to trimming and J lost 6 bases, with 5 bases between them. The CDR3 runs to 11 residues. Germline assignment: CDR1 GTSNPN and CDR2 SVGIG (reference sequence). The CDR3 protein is CAWSVDAEAFF. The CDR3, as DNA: TGTGCCTGGAGTGTAGACGCTGAAGCTTTCTTT.

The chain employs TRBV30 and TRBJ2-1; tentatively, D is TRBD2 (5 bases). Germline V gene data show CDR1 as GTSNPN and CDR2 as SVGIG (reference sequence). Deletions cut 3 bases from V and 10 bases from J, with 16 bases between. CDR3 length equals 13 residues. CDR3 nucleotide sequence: TGTGCCTGGAGCCTCACTAGTTCACGGGAGCAGTTCTTC. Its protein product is CAWSLTSSREQFF.

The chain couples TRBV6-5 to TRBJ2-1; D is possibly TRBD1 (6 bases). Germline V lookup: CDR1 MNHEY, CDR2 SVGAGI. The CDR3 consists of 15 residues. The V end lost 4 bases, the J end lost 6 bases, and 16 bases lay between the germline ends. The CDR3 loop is CASSLVPQGPNEQFF. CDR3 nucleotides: TGTGCCAGCAGTTTGGTCCCACAGGGACCCAATGAGCAGTTCTTC.

The CDR3 loop is CASSIQGDNEQFF. For the CDR3, the DNA is TGTGCCAGTAGTATACAGGGTGACAATGAGCAGTTCTTC. This chain uses TRBV19 with TRBJ2-1; the D gene is possibly TRBD1 (5 bases). CDR1 is LNHDA, CDR2 SQIVND, per germline (reference sequence). V lost 2 bases, J lost 5 bases, and 7 bases lay in between. The CDR3 extends over 13 amino acids.

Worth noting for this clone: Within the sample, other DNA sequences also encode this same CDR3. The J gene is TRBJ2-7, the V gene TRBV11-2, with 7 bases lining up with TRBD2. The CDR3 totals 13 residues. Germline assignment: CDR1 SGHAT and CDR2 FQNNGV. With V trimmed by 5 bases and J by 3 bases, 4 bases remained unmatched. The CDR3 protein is CASSSGVVYEQYF. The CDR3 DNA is TGTGCCAGCAGCAGCGGGGTGGTCTACGAGCAGTACTTC.

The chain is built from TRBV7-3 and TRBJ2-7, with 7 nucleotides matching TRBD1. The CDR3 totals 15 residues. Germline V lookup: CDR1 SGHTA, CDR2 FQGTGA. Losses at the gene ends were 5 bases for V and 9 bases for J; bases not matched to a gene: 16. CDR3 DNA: TGTGCCAGCAGCCCCTACCCGACAGGGTCGTTAGGGCAGTACTTC. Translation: CASSPYPTGSLGQYF.

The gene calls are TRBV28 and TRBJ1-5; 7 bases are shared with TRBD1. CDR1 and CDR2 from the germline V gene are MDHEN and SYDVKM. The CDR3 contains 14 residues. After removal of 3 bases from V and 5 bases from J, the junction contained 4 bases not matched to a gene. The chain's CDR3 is CASSLLQGDQPQHF. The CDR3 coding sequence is TGTGCCAGCAGTTTGCTCCAGGGGGATCAGCCCCAGCATTTT.

The CDR3, as DNA: TGTGCCAGCAGTCCCTCAGTAGGGGCCAAACCCTACGAGCAGTACTTC. The encoded protein is CASSPSVGAKPYEQYF. The rearrangement joins TRBV27 to TRBJ2-7, with D possibly matching TRBD1 (5 bases). Per germline, CDR1 MNHEY and CDR2 SMNVEV (reference sequence). The CDR3 loop spans 16 amino acids. V gave up 5 bases and J gave up 2 bases, with 19 bases separating them.